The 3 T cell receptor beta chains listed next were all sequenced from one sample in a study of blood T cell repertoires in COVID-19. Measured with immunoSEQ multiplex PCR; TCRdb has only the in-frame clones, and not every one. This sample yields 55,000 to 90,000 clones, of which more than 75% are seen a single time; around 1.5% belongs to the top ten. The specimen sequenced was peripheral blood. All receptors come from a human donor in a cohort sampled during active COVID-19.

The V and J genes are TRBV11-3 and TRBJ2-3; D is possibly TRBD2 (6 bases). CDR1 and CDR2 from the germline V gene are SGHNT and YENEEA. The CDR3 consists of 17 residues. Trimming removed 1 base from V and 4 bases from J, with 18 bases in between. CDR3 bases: TGTGCCAGCAGCTTAGGGCGGGGTACAGACGGGCCAGATACGCAGTATTTT. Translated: CASSLGRGTDGPDTQYF. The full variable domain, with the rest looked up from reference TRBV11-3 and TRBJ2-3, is EAGVVQSPRYKIIEKKQPVAFWCNPISGHNTLYWYLQNLGQGPELLIRYENEEAVDDSQLPKDRFSAERLKGVDSTLKIQPAELGDSAVYLCASSLGRGTDGPDTQYFGPGTRLTVL.

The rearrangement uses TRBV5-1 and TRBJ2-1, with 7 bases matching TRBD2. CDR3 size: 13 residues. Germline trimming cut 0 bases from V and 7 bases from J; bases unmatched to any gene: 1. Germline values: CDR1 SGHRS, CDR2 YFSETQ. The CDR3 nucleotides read TGCGCCAGCAGCTTGGCGGGAGGTAATGAGCAGTTCTTC. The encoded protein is CASSLAGGNEQFF.

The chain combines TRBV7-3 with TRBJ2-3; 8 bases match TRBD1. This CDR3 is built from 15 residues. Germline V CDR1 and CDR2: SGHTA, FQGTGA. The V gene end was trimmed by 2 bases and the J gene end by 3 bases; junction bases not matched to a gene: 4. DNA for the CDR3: TGTGCCAGCAGCTTAGGGGGACAGGCGACAGATACGCAGTATTTT. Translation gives CASSLGGQATDTQYF.